The 21 T cell receptor beta chains below were found in one sample sequenced in a study of blood T cell repertoires in COVID-19. Assay: immunoSEQ multiplex PCR; the TCRdb copy retains only in-frame clones and omits some. The sample carries 150,000 to 200,000 clones, 80% to 90% recorded once. Sequenced: peripheral blood. All receptors come from a man between 60 and 75 years old with acute or convalescent COVID-19.

This clone has only a few counts. This chain connects TRBV7-2 to TRBJ2-1; 9 bases map to TRBD2. The V gene end was trimmed by 5 bases and the J gene end by 9 bases; junction bases not matched to a gene: 17. The CDR3 runs 17 residues. Germline values: CDR1 SGHTA, CDR2 FQGNSA. CDR3 DNA sequence: TGTGCCAGCAGCATCCGGATAGCGGGAGTTGGAGGGCTTGAGCAGTTCTTC. Translated, it gives CASSIRIAGVGGLEQFF.

The chain joins TRBV29-1 to TRBJ1-1; 7 nucleotides line up with TRBD1. Trimming removed 5 bases from V and 11 bases from J; junction bases left unmatched: 17. CDR3 size: 14 residues. The germline gives CDR1 SQVTM, CDR2 ANQGSEA. The CDR3 loop reads CSVSIRGTSGMAFF. CDR3 DNA sequence: TGCAGCGTTTCCATCAGGGGGACATCGGGGATGGCTTTCTTT. Looking up the rest from reference TRBV29-1 and TRBJ1-1 gives the full variable domain: SAVISQKPSRDICQRGTSLTIQCQVDSQVTMMFWYRQQPGQSLTLIATANQGSEATYESGFVIDKFPISRPNLTFSTLTVSNMSPEDSSIYLCSVSIRGTSGMAFFGQGTRLTVV.

The chain uses TRBV24-1 and TRBJ1-4, with D possibly TRBD1 on 6 matching bases. CDR1 is KGHDR, CDR2 SFDVKD, per germline. The V end lost 5 bases, the J end lost 6 bases, and 12 bases lay between the germline ends. The CDR3 consists of 14 residues. CDR3 loop: CATSASGAYEKLFF. The DNA for the CDR3 is TGTGCCACCAGTGCGTCAGGGGCGTATGAAAAACTGTTTTTT.

V gene TRBV5-5 combines with J gene TRBJ1-5; TRBD1 matches at 8 bases. This CDR3 has 15 residues. J gave up 5 bases and V 4 bases, and 8 bases lay outside the gene matches. Germline loops: CDR1 SGHKS, CDR2 YYEKEE (reference sequence). CDR3 bases: TGTGCCAGCAGCCCTGGACAGGGATTATATCAGCCCCAGCATTTT. It encodes CASSPGQGLYQPQHF. Combining the CDR3 with reference TRBV5-5 and TRBJ1-5 gives the whole variable domain DAGVTQSPTHLIKTRGQQVTLRCSPISGHKSVSWYQQVLGQGPQFIFQYYEKEERGRGNFPDRFSARQFPNYSSELNVNALLLGDSALYLCASSPGQGLYQPQHFGDGTRLSIL.

The rearrangement joins TRBV7-8 to TRBJ1-4; D is perhaps TRBD1 (5 bases). In germline, CDR1 is SGHVS, CDR2 FQNEAQ. With 4 bases removed from V and 14 bases from J, the gap between germline ends came to 23 bases. This CDR3 has 15 residues. The CDR3 DNA reads TGTGCCAGCAGCTCATGGACGGCATCGGGGGGAAGGCTGTTTTTT. It yields the protein CASSSWTASGGRLFF.

This clone has a single count. The chain joins TRBV28 to TRBJ1-2; D perhaps matches TRBD1 (5 bases). Germline V gene lookup returns CDR1 MDHEN and CDR2 SYDVKM. Trimming took off 1 base at V and 5 bases at J, with 14 bases between the two ends. The CDR3 runs 15 residues. The CDR3 reads CASSLSGGFPYGYTF. The CDR3 nucleotides are TGTGCCAGCAGTTTATCGGGGGGGTTTCCGTATGGCTACACCTTC.

The V gene is TRBV19, the J gene TRBJ2-5; maybe TRBD2 (5 bases). The CDR3 has 13 residues. The ends were cut back, 5 bases at V and 2 bases at J, with 9 bases in the middle. In germline, CDR1 is LNHDA, CDR2 SQIVND (reference sequence). The DNA for the CDR3 is TGTGCCAGTAGTTGGAGCGGACAAGAGACCCAGTACTTC. It codes for CASSWSGQETQYF. Filled out from reference TRBV19 and TRBJ2-5, the complete variable domain reads DGGITQSPKYLFRKEGQNVTLSCEQNLNHDAMYWYRQDPGQGLRLIYYSQIVNDFQKGDIAEGYSVSREKKESFPLTVTSAQKNPTAFYLCASSWSGQETQYFGPGTRLLVL.

J is TRBJ1-1 and V is TRBV28, with 10 positions matching TRBD1. Germline V lookup: CDR1 MDHEN, CDR2 SYDVKM. The V and J ends lost 8 bases and 4 bases, in that order; junction bases with no gene match: 7. The CDR3 extends over 14 amino acids. The CDR3 nucleotides are TGTGCCAGCGCGGGGACAGGGGTGGGCACTGAAGCTTTCTTT. This sequence encodes CASAGTGVGTEAFF.

The CDR3 region has the DNA TGCGCCAGCAGTCCTACAGGGGGCCTCGTCACAGATACGCAGTATTTT. It is translated as CASSPTGGLVTDTQYF. This rearrangement joins TRBV23-1 to TRBJ2-3; 9 bases line up with TRBD1. TRBV23-1 is known as an ORF, though its function is uncertain. The ends lost 4 bases at V and 2 bases at J; junction bases unmatched: 7. There are 16 residues in the CDR3.

V gene TRBV4-1 combines with J gene TRBJ2-6; D is uncertain. Germline assignment: CDR1 MGHRA and CDR2 YSYEKL. CDR3 length equals 16 residues. V was clipped by 1 base and J by 0 bases, with 7 bases between them. The CDR3 spells CASSQGSTSGANVLTF. DNA for the CDR3: TGCGCCAGCAGCCAAGGAAGCACCTCTGGGGCCAACGTCCTGACTTTC.

V usage is TRBV2 and J usage is TRBJ2-5; no reliable D call. V lost 2 bases to trimming and J lost 2 bases, with 9 bases between them. This CDR3 contains 14 residues. From germline, CDR1 is SNHLY and CDR2 FYNNEI. The DNA for the CDR3 is TGTGCCAGCAGTGAACGTTACCGGCAAGAGACCCAGTACTTC. This codes for CASSERYRQETQYF.

The chain has TRBV5-1 and TRBJ1-1, with D unclear. CDR1 SGHRS and CDR2 YFSETQ come from the germline V gene. CDR3 length: 14 amino acids. The germline V and J ends were trimmed by 1 base and 4 bases, with 11 bases remaining between them. The CDR3 here is CASSLSGKATEAFF. CDR3 DNA: TGCGCCAGCAGCTTGTCGGGGAAGGCCACTGAAGCTTTCTTT.

V usage is TRBV3-1 (or the pseudogene TRBV3-2) and J usage is TRBJ2-7; 8 bases are shared with TRBD2. Germline V lookup: CDR1 LGHDT, CDR2 YNNKEL (reference sequence). This CDR3 is built from 13 residues. V lost 6 bases to trimming and J lost 6 bases; unmatched junction nucleotides: 7. Here the CDR3 DNA reads TGTGCCAGCAGTTACGGGGGGGAGACCGAGCAGTACTTC. It codes for CASSYGGETEQYF.

The V and J genes are TRBV2 and TRBJ1-3, with no clear D. Trimming took off 4 bases at V and 7 bases at J, with 5 bases between the two ends. The germline V gene has CDR1 SNHLY and CDR2 FYNNEI. This CDR3 is 11 amino acids long. DNA for the CDR3: TGTGCCAGCAGTGGCGGGAACACCATATATTTT. This codes for CASSGGNTIYF.

The V call is TRBV28, the J call TRBJ1-1; 11 nucleotides match TRBD1. The CDR3 totals 15 residues. With 5 bases clipped from V and 8 bases from J, the junction kept 10 bases outside the gene matches. Germline V lookup: CDR1 MDHEN, CDR2 SYDVKM. The chain's CDR3 is CASSPPGQGAGEAFF. For the CDR3, the DNA is TGTGCCAGCAGTCCACCCGGACAGGGGGCTGGAGAAGCTTTCTTT.

The V and J genes are TRBV10-3 and TRBJ1-3; tentative D call: TRBD1 (5 bases). V lost 2 bases and J lost 0, with 11 bases in between. Germline values: CDR1 ENHRY, CDR2 SYGVKD. The CDR3 loop spans 16 amino acids. CDR3 bases: TGTGCCATCAGTGAGGACCTCAGGGCCTCTGGAAACACCATATATTTT. This gives the protein CAISEDLRASGNTIYF.

The chain recombines TRBV29-1 with TRBJ2-3; D perhaps matches TRBD1 (6 bases). V lost 6 bases to trimming and J lost 6 bases, with 13 bases between them. The CDR3 consists of 12 residues. Germline CDR1 is SQVTM and CDR2 is ANQGSEA. The CDR3 is CSVGFTGDTQYF. In DNA form, the CDR3 reads TGCAGCGTCGGATTTACAGGGGATACGCAGTATTTT.

The chain recombines TRBV24-1 with TRBJ1-2; no definite D call. The CDR3 extends over 12 amino acids. The germline CDR1 and CDR2 sequences are KGHDR and SFDVKD. The V end lost 3 bases, the J end lost 8 bases, and 9 bases lay between the germline ends. The CDR3 nucleotides read TGTGCCACCAGTGATCCGACATGGGGCTACACCTTC. Translated, it gives CATSDPTWGYTF.

This chain joins TRBV7-2 and TRBJ1-2; 9 bases fit TRBD1. The CDR3 spans 13 residues. CDR1 SGHTA and CDR2 FQGNSA come from the germline V gene. Trimming took 5 bases from V and 7 from J; bases not matched to a gene: 5. The CDR3 region has the DNA TGTGCCAGCAGCCCGGACAGGGGTTTTGGCTACACCTTC. As protein: CASSPDRGFGYTF.

V usage is TRBV20-1 and J usage is TRBJ2-7; no reliable D call. Per germline, CDR1 DFQATT and CDR2 SNEGSKA (reference sequence). The CDR3 is 11 residues long. V was clipped by 5 bases and J by 6 bases, with 11 bases between them. The CDR3 is CSAPEQAEQYF. The CDR3 DNA sequence: TGCAGTGCTCCCGAGCAGGCCGAGCAGTACTTC.

A single count supports this clone. The V gene is TRBV24-1, the J gene TRBJ2-1, with 9 bases identical to TRBD1. The CDR3 covers 19 residues. Germline loops: CDR1 KGHDR, CDR2 SFDVKD. J lost 0 bases, V lost 5 bases, and 13 bases had no gene match. CDR3: CATSGTPGQGPRSYNEQFF. In DNA form, the CDR3 reads TGTGCCACCAGTGGGACTCCGGGACAGGGACCTCGCTCCTACAATGAGCAGTTCTTC.